A single sample is the source of the 3 T cell receptor beta chains below, sequenced in a study of blood T cell repertoires in COVID-19. Sequencing used immunoSEQ multiplex PCR; TCRdb keeps in-frame clones, though not all of them. The profile shows some 300,000 clones, 88% of them singletons. Sequenced input: peripheral blood. These receptors all come from a woman aged 25-40 years who had recovered from COVID-19.

The V gene is TRBV11-2, the J gene TRBJ2-3, with a possible D match to TRBD1 (6 bases). The CDR3 length is 12 residues. Germline CDR1 and CDR2: SGHAT and FQNNGV. V shed 4 bases and J shed 5 bases, with 7 bases lying between them. CDR3 residues: CASSSRGDTQYF. In nucleotides, the CDR3 is TGTGCCAGCAGCTCCAGGGGAGATACGCAGTATTTT.

This rearrangement joins TRBV9 to TRBJ1-6; D perhaps matches TRBD1 (5 bases). This CDR3 is built from 17 residues. V was trimmed by 3 bases and J by 1 base, leaving 14 bases between them. Germline CDR1 is SGDLS and CDR2 is YYNGEE. This CDR3 reads CASSGPRGGSYNSPLHF. As DNA, the CDR3 is TGTGCCAGCAGCGGGCCCCGGGGGGGTTCCTATAATTCACCCCTCCACTTT.

The chain couples TRBV4-1 to TRBJ2-5; possibly TRBD1 for D (5 bases). V lost 0 bases and J 7 bases, leaving 9 bases between the germline ends. Germline lookup yields CDR1 MGHRA and CDR2 YSYEKL. The CDR3 runs 13 residues. The CDR3: CASSQDHGATQYF. The CDR3 DNA reads as TGCGCCAGCAGCCAAGATCATGGGGCGACCCAGTACTTC.